One and the same sample provided the 13 T cell receptor beta chains below, sequenced in a study of beta chain features in type 1 diabetes. Study observations and caveats: Moderate yet significant TCRB CDR3 shortening was seen in Type 1 diabetes patients in all four CD4+ subsets.

These TCRs' antigens remain unknown. Expressed TCRB transcripts got sequenced, as all isolated RNA was reverse transcribed. The protocol was immunoSEQ multiplex PCR, while the TCRdb copy is restricted to in-frame clones and leaves out a portion. The sample lists 300,000 to 450,000 clones; over 10% were seen once. What was sequenced was naive CD4+ T cells from blood. These receptors were collected from a young woman with type 1 diabetes.

This clone was seen only a few times. The gene calls are TRBV28 and TRBJ1-5; 9 bases are shared with TRBD1. CDR1 is MDHEN, CDR2 SYDVKM, per germline. This CDR3 contains 14 residues. V lost 6 bases, J lost 4 bases, and 4 bases stayed unmatched. The CDR3 nucleotides are TGTGCCAGCAGCCCCGGGACAGGGAATCAGCCCCAGCATTTT. This codes for CASSPGTGNQPQHF. Filled out from reference TRBV28 and TRBJ1-5, the complete variable domain reads DVKVTQSSRYLVKRTGEKVFLECVQDMDHENMFWYRQDPGLGLRLIYFSYDVKMKEKGDIPEGYSVSREKKERFSLILESASTNQTSMYLCASSPGTGNQPQHFGDGTRLSIL.

The chain links TRBV16 to TRBJ1-5, with a weak D call TRBD1 (5 bases). The CDR3 is made up of 14 amino acids. V was clipped by 2 bases and J by 4 bases, with 9 bases between them. In germline, CDR1 is KGHSY, CDR2 FQNENV. CDR3 sequence reads: CASSQVEGNQPQHF. CDR3 nucleotides: TGTGCCAGCAGCCAAGTGGAGGGGAATCAGCCCCAGCATTTT.

To note about this clone: The sample has other DNA sequences that encode this CDR3 too. V usage is TRBV11-2 and J usage is TRBJ2-1; TRBD1 agrees at 9 bases. This CDR3 has 15 residues. V was pared by 3 bases and J by 0 bases, with 0 bases of the junction left unmatched. Germline assignment: CDR1 SGHAT and CDR2 FQNNGV. The CDR3 DNA is TGTGCCAGCAGCTTGGGACAGGGCTCCTACAATGAGCAGTTCTTC. It codes for CASSLGQGSYNEQFF.

This clone turned up a few times. The rearrangement uses TRBV4-3 and TRBJ1-2, with D perhaps matching TRBD1 (5 bases). Germline V gene lookup returns CDR1 LGHNA and CDR2 YSLEER. Trimming left V 6 bases short and J 4 bases short, with 27 bases between. The CDR3 contains 18 residues. The DNA of the CDR3 is TGCGCCAGCAGTCTCGAGAGACCGCCGCTGGGGAGGGGCTATGGCTACACCTTC. This encodes CASSLERPPLGRGYGYTF.

This clone was seen more than once but under ten times. The chain links TRBV27 to TRBJ2-7, with D possibly being TRBD1 (5 bases). This CDR3 is 17 amino acids long. Germline CDR1 is MNHEY and CDR2 is SMNVEV (reference sequence). V was cut by 6 bases and J by 4 bases, with 25 bases left in between. CDR3 protein: CASSPSSIGDTTYEQYF. DNA for the CDR3: TGTGCCAGCAGCCCCAGCTCGATAGGGGATACTACTTACGAGCAGTACTTC.

The sample holds a few counts of this clone. The chain has TRBV11-1 and TRBJ2-2; 8 bases fit TRBD1. Trimming cost V 3 bases and J 7 bases; bases outside gene matches: 7. Germline CDR1 SGHAT, CDR2 FQDESV (reference sequence). The CDR3 runs 15 residues. CDR3 protein: CASSFGQGSGGELFF. The DNA of the CDR3 is TGTGCCAGCAGCTTCGGACAGGGATCCGGCGGGGAGCTGTTTTTT.

This clone came up once. V usage is TRBV28 and J usage is TRBJ2-7; possibly TRBD2 for D (7 bases). CDR1 is MDHEN and CDR2 is SYDVKM in the germline V gene. The CDR3 is made up of 13 amino acids. CDR3 in amino acids: CGATRGGSGEQYF. The CDR3 DNA is TGTGGCGCCACCAGGGGAGGGTCTGGCGAGCAGTACTTC.

This clone was seen a few times. The chain uses TRBV28 and TRBJ2-7, with 9 nucleotides matching TRBD2. V lost 5 bases, J lost 0 bases, and 5 bases stayed unmatched. Germline CDR1 and CDR2: MDHEN and SYDVKM. The CDR3 extends over 15 amino acids. Here the CDR3 reads CASSTAAGGSYEQYF. The CDR3 DNA reads TGTGCCAGCAGTACAGCAGCGGGGGGCTCCTACGAGCAGTACTTC.

The DNA for the CDR3 is TGTGCCTGGAGTGTTAACACTGGCTACACCTTC. This encodes CAWSVNTGYTF. The chain links TRBV30 to TRBJ1-2; D unclear. This CDR3 contains 11 residues. With 0 bases removed from V and 7 bases from J, the gap between germline ends came to 6 bases. CDR1 and CDR2 (germline): GTSNPN, SVGIG (reference sequence).

This clone appeared a few times. This chain joins TRBV4-1 and TRBJ1-5; the D is unclear. Per the germline V gene, CDR1 is MGHRA and CDR2 is YSYEKL. V was shortened by 0 bases and J by 2 bases, with 11 bases between the two germline ends. The CDR3 consists of 16 residues. The CDR3 DNA sequence: TGCGCCAGCAGCCAAGATGTGCGGGTCGGCAATCAGCCCCAGCATTTT. Residues: CASSQDVRVGNQPQHF.

This clone was seen a few times. The rearrangement uses TRBV7-2 and TRBJ2-7, with 7 bases identical to TRBD1. CDR1 is SGHTA and CDR2 is FQGNSA in the germline V gene. The V gene end was trimmed by 4 bases and the J gene end by 9 bases; junction bases not matched to a gene: 6. This CDR3 spans 12 amino acids. DNA of the CDR3: TGTGCCAGCAGCTCGACAGGGTTCTGGCAGTACTTC. This translates into CASSSTGFWQYF.

This clone came up a few times. The same CDR3 also results from other DNA sequences found in this sample. The J gene is TRBJ1-1, the V gene TRBV25-1; D not certain. The germline V gene encodes CDR1 MGHDK and CDR2 SYGVNS. V gave up 6 bases and J gave up 0 bases, with 8 bases separating them. CDR3 length: 13 amino acids. The CDR3 protein is CASSPRVNTEAFF. CDR3 in DNA: TGTGCCAGCAGCCCGAGGGTGAACACTGAAGCTTTCTTT.

This clone showed up just a few times. The DNA of the CDR3 is TGTGCCAGTAGGGTACAGGGCTCTAACTATGGCTACACCTTC. Protein sequence: CASRVQGSNYGYTF. The rearrangement uses TRBV19 and TRBJ1-2; a weak D match, TRBD1 (6 bases). V shed 6 bases and J shed 0 bases, with 11 bases lying between them. Germline V CDR1 and CDR2: LNHDA, SQIVND (reference sequence). CDR3 size: 14 residues.